This TCR beta chain was observed in a study of blood T cells in healthy people across ages. The overall study: Template switching captured about one barcoded beta molecule per two T cells. Study-wide results and limits: It was not known whether donors were CMV positive (a possible confounder of expanded clonotype changes).

Per sample, at least 6 micrograms of total RNA were extracted. Combining a sample-barcoded 5' primer with a J-beta primer mix, a second PCR ran for 7 to 11 cycles. Each cDNA molecule received a tag from a template-switch adaptor that had 12 random nucleotides. TCRdb fed the 5' RACE reads into MiXCR, producing one record per CDR3 protein. The sample has around 1.5 million distinct CDR3 sequences; about 32% are singletons. Germline V lookup: CDR1 LGHDT, CDR2 YNNKEL (reference sequence). The CDR3 has 15 amino acids. V lost 1 base and J lost 1; bases outside the gene matches: 2. In this sample, this clonotype turned up many times. What it binds is not known.

This receptor was obtained from a woman aged 30 to 39 in good health. The V call is TRBV3-1, the J call TRBJ2-5; 8 bases map to TRBD2. Input material: blood. In DNA form, the CDR3 reads TGTGCCAGCAGCCAAGGCGGGGGGCTCCAAGAGACCCAGTACTTC. The encoded protein is CASSQGGGLQETQYF.